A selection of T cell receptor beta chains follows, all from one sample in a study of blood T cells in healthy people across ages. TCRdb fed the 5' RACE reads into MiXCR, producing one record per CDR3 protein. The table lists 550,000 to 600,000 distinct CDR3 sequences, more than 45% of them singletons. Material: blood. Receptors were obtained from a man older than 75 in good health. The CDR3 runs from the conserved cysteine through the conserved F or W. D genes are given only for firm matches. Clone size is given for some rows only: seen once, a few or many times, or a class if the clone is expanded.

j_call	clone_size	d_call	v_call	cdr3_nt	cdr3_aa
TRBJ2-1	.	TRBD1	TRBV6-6	TGTGCCAGCAGCAATGGACAGGGAACAAATAAGCAGTTCTTC	CASSNGQGTNKQFF
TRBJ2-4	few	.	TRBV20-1	TGCAGTGCTAGAGATATTTGGGGGGCCGAAAACATTCAGTACTTC	CSARDIWGAENIQYF
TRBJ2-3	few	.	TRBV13	TGTGCCAGCAGCGCGGCTCGAGATACGCAGTATTTT	CASSAARDTQYF
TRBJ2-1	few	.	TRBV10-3	TGTGCCATCAGTGAGCCACAGGCCGCCCTTGAGCAGTTCTTC	CAISEPQAALEQFF
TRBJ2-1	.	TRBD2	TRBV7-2	TGTGCCAGCAGCTTAGCTCCGGGACTAGCGGCAAACAATGAGCAGTTCTTC	CASSLAPGLAANNEQFF
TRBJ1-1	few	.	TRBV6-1	TGTGCCAGCAGTGAAGCGCAGGGAGTGAACACTGAAGCTTTCTTT	CASSEAQGVNTEAFF
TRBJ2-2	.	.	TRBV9	TGTGCCAGCAGCGTCCCGCCAGGGGCCACCAACACTGGGGAGCTGTTTTTT	CASSVPPGATNTGELFF
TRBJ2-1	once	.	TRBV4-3	TGCGCCAGCAGCCAAGATAATGGGGTGAATGGGCAGTTCTTC	CASSQDNGVNGQFF
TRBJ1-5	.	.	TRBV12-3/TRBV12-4	TGTGCCAGCAGTTTCGCCTGGTTAGGGGGGGCGCAGAGCAATCAGCCCCAGCATTTT	CASSFAWLGGAQSNQPQHF
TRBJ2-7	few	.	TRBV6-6	TGTGCCAGCAGTTACGGGGCGTGGGCCACCTACGAGCAGTACTTC	CASSYGAWATYEQYF
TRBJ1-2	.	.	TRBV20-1	TGCAGTGCTAGAGATCGAGCGGGTAGAGGATCACCGTACCTGGGCTACACCTTC	CSARDRAGRGSPYLGYTF
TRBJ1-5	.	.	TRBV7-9	TGTGCCAGCAGTCAGGGGAAAGATCAGCCCCAGCATTTT	CASSQGKDQPQHF
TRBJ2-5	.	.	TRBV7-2	TGTGCCAGCAGCTCCTCCGGGACCCGAAAGTACTTC	CASSSSGTRKYF
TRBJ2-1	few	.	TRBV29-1	TGCAGCGTTGACACCGGGGGCGCCTACAATGAGCAGTTCTTC	CSVDTGGAYNEQFF
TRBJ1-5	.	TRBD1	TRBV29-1	TGCAGCGTTAATACAGGGGTAGGGCAGCCCCGGCATTTT	CSVNTGVGQPRHF
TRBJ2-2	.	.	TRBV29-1	TGCAGCGTGTATAGTAGTGGGACCGGGGAGCTGTTTTTT	CSVYSSGTGELFF
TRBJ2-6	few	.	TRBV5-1	TGTGCCAGCAGCTTGGACGGCTCTGGGGCCAACGTCCTGACTTTC	CASSLDGSGANVLTF
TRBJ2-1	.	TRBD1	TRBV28	TGTGCCAGCGAGAAGGGACAGGGTTACAATGAGCAGTTCTTC	CASEKGQGYNEQFF
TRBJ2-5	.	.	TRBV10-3	TGTGCCATCAGTGAGGGGCAGAACGGAAGAGAGACCCAGTACTTC	CAISEGQNGRETQYF
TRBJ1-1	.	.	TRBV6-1	TGTGCCAGCACCGAGACAGGATCGGCGGATACTGAAGCTTTCTTT	CASTETGSADTEAFF
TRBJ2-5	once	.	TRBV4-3	TGCGCCAGCAGCCAAACATCTACAGGCTCCTACAATGAGCAGTACTTC	CASSQTSTGSYNEQYF
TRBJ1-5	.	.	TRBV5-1	TGCGCCAGCAGCTTGGCAGGGGACAATCAGCCTCAGCATTTT	CASSLAGDNQPQHF
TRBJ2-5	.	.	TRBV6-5	TGTGCTGGCACGAGGGACCAAGAGACCCAGTACTTC	CAGTRDQETQYF
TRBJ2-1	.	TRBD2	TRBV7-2	TGTGCCAGCAGCTTGGCCGGGACTAGCGAATACAATGAGCAGTTCTTC	CASSLAGTSEYNEQFF
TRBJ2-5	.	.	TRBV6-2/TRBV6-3	TGTGCCAGCAGTCCCTGGGGGGCCCAAGAGACCCAGTACTTC	CASSPWGAQETQYF
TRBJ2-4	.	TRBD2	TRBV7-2	TGTGCCAGCAGCGCCCGACAAGGACTAGCTTTAAACATTCAGTACTTC	CASSARQGLALNIQYF
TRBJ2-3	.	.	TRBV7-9	TGTGCCAGCAGCTTAGCGTACGGGGGTTCCACAGATACGCAGTATTTT	CASSLAYGGSTDTQYF
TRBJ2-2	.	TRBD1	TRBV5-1	TGCGCCAGCAGCTTACAGGGGGCGGACGGGGAGCTGTTTTTT	CASSLQGADGELFF
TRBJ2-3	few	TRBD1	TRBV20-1	TGCAGTGGACAGGGGGTGGAAGATACGCAGTATTTT	CSGQGVEDTQYF
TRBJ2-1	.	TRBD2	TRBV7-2	TGTGCCAGCAGCTTAGCGGAAACTAGCGGGGGGCAGTTCTTC	CASSLAETSGGQFF
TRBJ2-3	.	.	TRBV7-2	TGTGCCAGCAGCTTAGCCGGCATACATAGCACAGATACGCAGTATTTT	CASSLAGIHSTDTQYF
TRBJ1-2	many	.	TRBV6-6	TGTGCCAGCAGTTCCCAGGGTGACAGGAACTATGGCTACACCTTC	CASSSQGDRNYGYTF
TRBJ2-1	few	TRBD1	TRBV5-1	TGCGCCAGCAGCCAGGGGACAGGGGGCGGTGAGCAGTTCTTC	CASSQGTGGGEQFF
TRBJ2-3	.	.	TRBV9	TGTGCCAGCACCCGGGACGGCTTCTACACAGATACGCAGTATTTT	CASTRDGFYTDTQYF
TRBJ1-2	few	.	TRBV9	TGTGCCAGCAGCGTAGGGGACTTACACTATGGCTACACCTTC	CASSVGDLHYGYTF
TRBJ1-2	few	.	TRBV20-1	TGCAGTGCCTCCGACGGGGCTCGCTACACCTTC	CSASDGARYTF
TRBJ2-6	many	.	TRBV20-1	TGCAGTGCCCGTACTTCAGGGTCTGGGGCCAACGTCCTGACTTTC	CSARTSGSGANVLTF
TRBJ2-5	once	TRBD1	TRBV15	TGTGCCACCAGCAGAGACCCTGGGACAGAAGAGACCCAGTACTTC	CATSRDPGTEETQYF
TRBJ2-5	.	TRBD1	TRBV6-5	TGTGCCAGCAGTTACCATAGACAGGGGGAGACCCAGTACTTC	CASSYHRQGETQYF
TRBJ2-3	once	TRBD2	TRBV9	TGTGCCAGCAGCGTAGACACTAGCGGGAACATAGATACGCAGTATTTT	CASSVDTSGNIDTQYF
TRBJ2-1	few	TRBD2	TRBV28	TGTGCCAGCAGTTCGCCCGGGGTAGCGGGAGTAGGTGAGCAGTTCTTC	CASSSPGVAGVGEQFF
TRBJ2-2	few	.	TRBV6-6	TGTGCCAGCAGCCGCATCCAGGGCTCGAACACCGGGGAGCTGTTTTTT	CASSRIQGSNTGELFF
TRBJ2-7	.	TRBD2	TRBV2	TGTGCCAGCGTTGAGCGGGAGGCCAGCTCCTACGAGCAGTACTTC	CASVEREASSYEQYF
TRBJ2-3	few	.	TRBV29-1	TGCAGCGTCAATGCAGGGGAAGATACGCAGTATTTT	CSVNAGEDTQYF